A single T cell receptor (beta chain) is shown here with its context. The antigen is unknown. This sample is part of a study of T cells after posttransplantation cyclophosphamide. Findings and caveats of the study: Donor-recipient repertoire similarity was low at 1-2 months, rising over year one.

This CDR3 is built from 14 residues. V gave up 0 bases and J gave up 5 bases; unmatched junction bases: 3. Germline V CDR1 and CDR2: SGHRS, YFSETQ. Profiled with immunoSEQ multiplex PCR; TCRdb holds only in-frame clones, not every one. In the table there are approximately 26,000 clones, around 86% of which are singletons. This sequence originates from a man in his fifties or sixties. The material sequenced was PBMCs. The genes are TRBV5-1 and TRBJ2-7; the match to TRBD1 covers 9 bases. The CDR3 DNA is TGCGCCAGCAGCTTGGGGGACAGGGTAAACGAGCAGTACTTC. Its protein is CASSLGDRVNEQYF.